The 21 T cell receptor beta chains below all came from one sample that was sequenced in a study of blood T cell repertoires in COVID-19. Sequenced by immunoSEQ multiplex PCR; TCRdb stores in-frame clones only, minus some. The sample has 350,000 to 400,000 clones; approximately 90% are singletons. Input material: PBMCs or T cells enriched from blood (not recorded which). The receptors stem from a woman aged 18-29 years who had recovered from COVID-19.

Note on this clone: The sample has other DNA sequences that encode this CDR3 too. The chain employs TRBV29-1 and TRBJ1-1; D perhaps matches TRBD1 (5 bases). The CDR3 loop spans 13 amino acids. The germline CDR1 and CDR2 sequences are SQVTM and ANQGSEA. Between the trimmed V and J ends, which lost 6 bases and 0 bases, there was a span of 11 bases. CDR3 sequence: CSVAGRMNTEAFF. The CDR3 nucleotides read TGCAGCGTGGCAGGGAGGATGAACACTGAAGCTTTCTTT.

The chain recombines TRBV29-1 with TRBJ2-2; 8 bases agree with TRBD1. Losses at the gene ends were 4 bases for V and 4 bases for J; bases not matched to a gene: 11. CDR1 and CDR2 (germline): SQVTM, ANQGSEA. The CDR3 spans 16 residues. This chain's CDR3 is CSVAGVRGQSTGELFF. CDR3 sequence (DNA): TGCAGCGTTGCCGGGGTCAGGGGGCAGAGCACCGGGGAGCTGTTTTTT.

The rearrangement links TRBV13 to TRBJ1-2; D unclear. CDR3 length: 11 residues. Germline CDR1 is PRHDT and CDR2 is FYEKMQ (reference sequence). V was trimmed by 5 bases and J by 6 bases, leaving 7 bases between them. The DNA for the CDR3 is TGTGCCAGCAGCCTCCTCCATGGCTACACCTTC. It is translated as CASSLLHGYTF.

Written as DNA, the CDR3 is TGCGCCAGCAGCCAAGGGGGTCAGGCGGGCGACGAGCAGTACTTC. Encoded protein: CASSQGGQAGDEQYF. This chain uses TRBV4-1 with TRBJ2-7; a possible D gene is TRBD2 (5 bases). The V and J ends lost 1 base and 5 bases respectively, with 15 bases between them. CDR1 and CDR2 from the germline V gene are MGHRA and YSYEKL. This CDR3 has 15 residues.

The V gene is TRBV18, the J gene TRBJ1-1; D perhaps matches TRBD1 (6 bases). Trimming stripped 4 bases from V and 1 base from J, with 13 bases between. The CDR3 loop spans 15 amino acids. Germline V gives CDR1 KGHSH, CDR2 LQKENI. The DNA for the CDR3 is TGTGCCAGCTCACTCACAGGGACGGGGAACACTGAAGCTTTCTTT. Protein: CASSLTGTGNTEAFF.

The chain employs TRBV10-3 and TRBJ2-7; D is possibly TRBD2 (6 bases). CDR1 is ENHRY, CDR2 SYGVKD, per germline. The CDR3 is 13 residues long. Trimming pared 6 bases from V and 0 bases from J, leaving 9 bases between. This chain's CDR3 is CAIRGTASYEQYF. In DNA, the CDR3 is TGTGCCATCAGGGGGACTGCCTCCTACGAGCAGTACTTC.

The chain has TRBV6-4 and TRBJ1-5; 8 bases fit TRBD1. The CDR3 covers 15 residues. Germline V gives CDR1 MRHNA, CDR2 SNTAGT. V shed 7 bases, J shed 2 bases, and the junction held 7 bases outside the gene matches. The DNA for the CDR3 is TGTGCCAGCATTTGGGGACAGGAATGCAATCAGCCCCAGCATTTT. It is translated as CASIWGQECNQPQHF.

J is TRBJ2-3 and V is TRBV7-9, with 10 bases matching TRBD2. The V segment lost 5 bases and the J segment 2 bases; nucleotides outside the gene matches: 4. Germline V lookup: CDR1 SEHNR, CDR2 FQNEAQ (reference sequence). CDR3 length: 15 amino acids. The CDR3: CASSRTSGFTDTQYF. In nucleotides, the CDR3 is TGTGCCAGCAGCCGGACTAGCGGATTCACAGATACGCAGTATTTT.

This clone was found once. This chain connects TRBV2 to TRBJ2-3, with TRBD2 matching over 11 bases. Trimming at V came to 6 bases and at J to 4 bases, leaving 12 bases not matched to a gene. In germline, CDR1 is SNHLY, CDR2 FYNNEI. This CDR3 has 17 amino acids. The CDR3 loop is CASREPLAGGFSDTQYF. The CDR3 nucleotides are TGTGCCAGCAGGGAACCTCTAGCGGGGGGATTCTCAGATACGCAGTATTTT. Full variable domain (missing parts from reference TRBV2 and TRBJ2-3): EPEVTQTPSHQVTQMGQEVILRCVPISNHLYFYWYRQILGQKVEFLVSFYNNEISEKSEIFDDQFSVERPDGSNFTLKIRSTKLEDSAMYFCASREPLAGGFSDTQYFGPGTRLTVL.

V gene TRBV6-5 combines with J gene TRBJ1-1; 7 bases are a match to TRBD1. Trimming at V came to 6 bases and at J to 0 bases, leaving 7 bases not matched to a gene. The CDR3 runs 15 residues. Per the germline V gene, CDR1 is MNHEY and CDR2 is SVGAGI. The CDR3 DNA sequence: TGTGCCAGCAGACGCCCGGGACAGATGAACACTGAAGCTTTCTTT. It encodes CASRRPGQMNTEAFF.

The chain has TRBV10-3 and TRBJ1-4; D ambiguous. The germline V gene encodes CDR1 ENHRY and CDR2 SYGVKD. Trimming left V 5 bases short and J 4 bases short, with 5 bases between. The length of the CDR3 is 12 residues. The CDR3 sequence is CAISPGNEKLFF. CDR3 coding DNA: TGTGCCATCAGTCCGGGTAATGAAAAACTGTTTTTT.

This sequence joins TRBV6-1 and TRBJ2-5; weak D call: TRBD2 (6 bases). From germline, CDR1 is MNHNS and CDR2 SASEGT. There are 15 residues in the CDR3. V was clipped by 0 bases and J by 2 bases, with 10 bases between them. In nucleotides, the CDR3 is TGTGCCAGCAGTGAAGCATCGGGGGAGCAAGAGACCCAGTACTTC. Translated, it gives CASSEASGEQETQYF.

The chain has TRBV4-1 and TRBJ1-6, with 8 nucleotides matching TRBD1. This CDR3 has 16 amino acids. Germline CDR1 reads MGHRA; CDR2 reads YSYEKL. With 0 bases clipped from V and 10 bases from J, the junction kept 8 bases outside the gene matches. CDR3 bases: TGCGCCAGCAGCCAAGATCGACAGGGGCTTGGCTCACCCCTCCACTTT. This gives the protein CASSQDRQGLGSPLHF.

In its sample, this clone was seen once. The chain uses TRBV13 and TRBJ2-1; D is possibly TRBD1 (6 bases). Germline values: CDR1 PRHDT, CDR2 FYEKMQ (reference sequence). The CDR3 spans 11 residues. V lost 4 bases and J 14 bases, leaving 12 bases between the germline ends. CDR3 residues: CASSYTGRKFF. In nucleotides, the CDR3 is TGTGCCAGCAGCTATACAGGGCGTAAGTTCTTC.

This sequence joins TRBV3-1 (or the pseudogene TRBV3-2) and TRBJ2-6; 7 nucleotides match TRBD2. Trimming at V came to 4 bases and at J to 4 bases, leaving 13 bases not matched to a gene. From germline, CDR1 is LGHDT and CDR2 YNNKEL (reference sequence). The CDR3 sequence is 18 residues long. In DNA, the CDR3 is TGTGCCAGCAGCCGCCGACTAGCCGTGGTAAGGGGGGCCAACGTCCTGACTTTC. It yields the protein CASSRRLAVVRGANVLTF.

This rearrangement joins TRBV9 to TRBJ1-4, with D perhaps TRBD1 (5 bases). Trimming pared 2 bases from V and 7 bases from J, leaving 12 bases between. The CDR3 is made up of 14 amino acids. From germline, CDR1 is SGDLS and CDR2 YYNGEE. CDR3 DNA sequence: TGTGCCAGCAGCGTTGCAGGGTGGGGTGAAAAACTGTTTTTT. Protein: CASSVAGWGEKLFF.

The CDR3, as DNA: TGTGCCAGCAGCTTTCATTTCGAGGAACCTAACTATGGCTACACCTTC. It translates to CASSFHFEEPNYGYTF. The V and J genes are TRBV7-3 and TRBJ1-2; D not certain. V dropped 3 bases and J dropped 0 bases, with 14 bases sitting between them. There are 16 residues in the CDR3. Germline-derived CDR1 and CDR2 are SGHTA and FQGTGA. Filled out from reference TRBV7-3 and TRBJ1-2, the complete variable domain reads GAGVSQTPSNKVTEKGKYVELRCDPISGHTALYWYRQSLGQGPEFLIYFQGTGAADDSGLPNDRFFAVRPEGSVSTLKIQRTERGDSAVYLCASSFHFEEPNYGYTFGSGTRLTVV.

The chain recombines TRBV11-2 with TRBJ1-1; D is unclear. Germline V CDR1 and CDR2: SGHAT, FQNNGV. This CDR3 has 14 amino acids. V was shortened by 2 bases and J by 0 bases, with 7 bases between the two germline ends. The CDR3 nucleotides read TGTGCCAGCAGCTTAAACATCGTGAACACTGAAGCTTTCTTT. Translation gives CASSLNIVNTEAFF.

This chain connects TRBV7-2 to TRBJ2-4; 12 nucleotides line up with TRBD2. The trim removed 2 bases at V and 2 bases at J, leaving 1 base unmatched. The germline CDR1 and CDR2 sequences are SGHTA and FQGNSA. The CDR3 extends over 16 amino acids. This CDR3 reads CASSLLAGGPKNIQYF. The DNA of the CDR3 is TGTGCCAGCAGCTTACTAGCGGGGGGGCCCAAAAACATTCAGTACTTC. Full variable domain (outside the CDR3, taken from reference TRBV7-2 and TRBJ2-4): GAGVSQSPSNKVTEKGKDVELRCDPISGHTALYWYRQSLGQGLEFLIYFQGNSAPDKSGLPSDRFSAERTGGSVSTLTIQRTQQEDSAVYLCASSLLAGGPKNIQYFGAGTRLSVL.

This clone was observed at least ten times. The gene calls are TRBV28 and TRBJ1-5; D possibly corresponds to TRBD1 (6 bases). Trimming removed 6 bases at V and 1 base at J, with 16 bases between. The CDR3 extends over 16 amino acids. Germline CDR1 reads MDHEN; CDR2 reads SYDVKM. The CDR3 sequence: CASSPTPRGSNQPQHF. CDR3 in DNA: TGTGCCAGCAGCCCTACTCCCAGGGGAAGCAATCAGCCCCAGCATTTT.

A few counts support this clone. The rearrangement uses TRBV2 and TRBJ1-2; D perhaps matches TRBD1 (5 bases). This CDR3 contains 15 residues. V dropped 7 bases and J dropped 1 base, with 16 bases sitting between them. In germline, CDR1 is SNHLY, CDR2 FYNNEI. The DNA of the CDR3 is TGTGCCAGCACCGCCACTCCGGACAATAACTATGGCTACACCTTC. It codes for CASTATPDNNYGYTF.